This T cell receptor (beta chain) was recorded in a study of T cell responses to AZD1222 COVID-19 vaccine. Turning to the study itself: Second-dose recipients at about 4 or about 12 weeks were treated as one pooled group. Findings and limits, study-wide: The donor cohort was predominantly white British with a female majority, and clonal diversity may have been underestimated.

Here immunoSEQ multiplex PCR was the method, and the copy in TCRdb shows in-frame clones only, minus some. This sample yields tens of thousands of clones, of which roughly 89% are seen a single time; around 7.8% belongs to the top ten. Points on this clone: The antigen is unknown.

Looked up from germline, CDR1 is MNHEY and CDR2 is SMNVEV (reference sequence). The CDR3 is made up of 13 amino acids. The V end was cut by 3 bases, the J end by 0 bases, with 6 bases between. Sequenced material: peripheral blood, taken on day 0 of AZD1222 vaccination. The receptor comes from an adult in good health. V and J are TRBV27 and TRBJ2-7, with unresolved D. DNA of the CDR3: TGTGCCAGCAGTTTGACCAGCTCCTACGAGCAGTACTTC. Its translation is CASSLTSSYEQYF.